This TCR beta chain was captured by sequencing in a study of PD-1 blockade in mismatch repair-deficient tumors. Study context: Enrolled about 2012-2016, patients had progressing, pretreated mismatch repair-deficient cancers of more than ten types.

Measured with immunoSEQ multiplex PCR; TCRdb has only the in-frame clones, and not every one. The sample has about 17,000 clones, 84% seen once. Every patient had mismatch repair deficiency by PCR or immunohistochemistry. TCRs were sequenced from a few patients responding to pembrolizumab. The CDR3 loop spans 14 amino acids. CDR1 GTSNPN and CDR2 SVGIG come from the germline V gene (reference sequence). Trimming left V 2 bases short and J 4 bases short, with 15 bases between. The sample consisted of PBMCs, taken 22 weeks after starting pembrolizumab. This sequence originates from an adult with mismatch repair-deficient cancer. V gene TRBV30 combines with J gene TRBJ2-7, with D possibly matching TRBD2 (6 bases). CDR3 amino acids: CAWSLGGVQYEQYF. CDR3 DNA sequence: TGTGCCTGGAGTCTGGGGGGAGTTCAATACGAGCAGTACTTC.